This TCR beta chain was found in a study of CD8 T cells in Susac syndrome. V lost 10 bases, J lost 1 base, and 3 bases stayed unmatched. The CDR3 runs to 12 residues. The germline gives CDR1 MNHEY, CDR2 SVGAGI. A quantity of about 0.45 to 1 ug RNA underwent reverse transcription using random hexamers. Each CDR3 protein gets one entry after TCRdb re-called the immunoSEQ multiplex PCR reads with MiXCR. The table records fewer than 200,000 distinct CDR3 sequences, approximately 95% of them present only once. The sequenced sample was CD8+ T cells from PBMCs. This receptor was taken from a human donor with multiple sclerosis. This chain connects TRBV6-5 to TRBJ1-1; 7 bases agree with TRBD1. Here the CDR3 reads CATRTGNTEAFF. The CDR3 DNA sequence: TGTGCCACCCGGACAGGGAACACTGAAGCTTTCTTT.